This T cell receptor beta chain was sequenced during a study of control samples from healthy donors and cancer patients. After removal of 10 bases from V and 5 bases from J, the junction contained 13 bases not matched to a gene. Germline V gene lookup returns CDR1 ENHRY and CDR2 SYGVKD. The CDR3 has 15 residues. Here immunoSEQ multiplex PCR was the method, and the copy in TCRdb shows in-frame clones only, minus some. The sample yields just over 150,000 clones, over 85% seen once. The rearrangement uses TRBV10-3 and TRBJ2-1, with TRBD2 identical over 8 bases. The sequencing sample was made of blood. This receptor was identified in a woman aged 40-49 years in good health. CDR3 region: CATASASGSDNEQFF. Written as DNA, the CDR3 is TGTGCCACCGCTTCAGCCAGCGGGAGCGACAATGAGCAGTTCTTC.